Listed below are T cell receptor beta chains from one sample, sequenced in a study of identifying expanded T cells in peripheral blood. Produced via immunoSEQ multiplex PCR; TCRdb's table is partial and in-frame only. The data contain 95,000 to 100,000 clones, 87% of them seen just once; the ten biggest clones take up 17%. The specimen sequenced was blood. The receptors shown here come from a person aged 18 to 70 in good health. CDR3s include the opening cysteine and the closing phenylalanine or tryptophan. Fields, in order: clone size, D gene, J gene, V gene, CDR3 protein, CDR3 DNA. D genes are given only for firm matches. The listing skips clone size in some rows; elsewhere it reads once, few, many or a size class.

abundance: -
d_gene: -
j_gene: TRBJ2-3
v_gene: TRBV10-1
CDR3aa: CASVPSRVDTQYF
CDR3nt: TGCGCCAGCGTTCCTAGCCGGGTGGATACGCAGTATTTT

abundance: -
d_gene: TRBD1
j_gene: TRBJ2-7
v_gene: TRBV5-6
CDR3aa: CASSLGQGGSEQYF
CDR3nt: TGTGCCAGCAGCCTGGGACAGGGTGGGTCCGAGCAGTACTTC

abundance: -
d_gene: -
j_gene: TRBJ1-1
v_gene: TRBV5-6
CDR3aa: CASSSLDRMNTEAFF
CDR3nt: TGTGCCAGCAGCTCTTTGGACAGAATGAACACTGAAGCTTTCTTT

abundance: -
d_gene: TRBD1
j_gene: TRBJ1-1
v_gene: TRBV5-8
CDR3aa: CASSLLGQGVPDTEAFF
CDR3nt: TGTGCCAGCAGCTTGCTGGGACAGGGGGTACCAGACACTGAAGCTTTCTTT

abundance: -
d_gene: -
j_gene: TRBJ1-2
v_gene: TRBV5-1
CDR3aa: CASSLAGQGIANYGYTF
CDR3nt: TGCGCCAGCAGCTTGGCAGGTCAGGGGATAGCTAACTATGGCTACACCTTC

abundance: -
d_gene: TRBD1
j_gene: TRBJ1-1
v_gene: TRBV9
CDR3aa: CASSAQGAGNTEAFF
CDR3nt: TGTGCCAGCAGCGCACAGGGGGCTGGGAACACTGAAGCTTTCTTT

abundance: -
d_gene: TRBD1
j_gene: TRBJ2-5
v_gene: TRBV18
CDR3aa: CASSPAQGAGKETQYF
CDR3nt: TGTGCCAGCTCACCAGCACAGGGGGCAGGGAAAGAGACCCAGTACTTC

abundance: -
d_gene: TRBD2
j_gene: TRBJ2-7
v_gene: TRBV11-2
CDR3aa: CASSPREGGNEQYF
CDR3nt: TGTGCCAGCAGCCCTCGGGAGGGCGGGAACGAGCAGTACTTC

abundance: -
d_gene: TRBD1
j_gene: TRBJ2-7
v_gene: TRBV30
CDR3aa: CAWKGAYYEQYF
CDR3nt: TGTGCCTGGAAGGGGGCTTACTACGAGCAGTACTTC

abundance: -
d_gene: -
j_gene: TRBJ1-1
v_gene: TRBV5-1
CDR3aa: CASSLGWENTEAFF
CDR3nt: TGCGCCAGCAGCTTGGGATGGGAAAACACTGAAGCTTTCTTT

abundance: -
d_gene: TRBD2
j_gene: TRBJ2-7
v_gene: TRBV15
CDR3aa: CATSRGGGPSPGEQYF
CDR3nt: TGTGCCACCAGCAGAGGGGGGGGACCCTCCCCTGGGGAGCAGTACTTC

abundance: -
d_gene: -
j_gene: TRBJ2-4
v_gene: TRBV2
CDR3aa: CASSELPIQYF
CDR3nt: TGTGCCAGCAGTGAACTTCCCATTCAGTACTTC

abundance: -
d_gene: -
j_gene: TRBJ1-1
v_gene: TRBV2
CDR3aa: CASSEWAVGTEAFF
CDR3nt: TGTGCCAGCAGTGAATGGGCTGTTGGCACTGAAGCTTTCTTT

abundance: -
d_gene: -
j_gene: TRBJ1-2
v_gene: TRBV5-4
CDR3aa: CASTLDGDYGYTF
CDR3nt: TGTGCCAGCACCCTTGACGGAGACTATGGCTACACCTTC

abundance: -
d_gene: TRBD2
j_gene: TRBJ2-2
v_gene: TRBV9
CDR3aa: CASSASGGQTGELFF
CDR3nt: TGTGCCAGCAGCGCTAGCGGGGGTCAGACCGGGGAGCTGTTTTTT

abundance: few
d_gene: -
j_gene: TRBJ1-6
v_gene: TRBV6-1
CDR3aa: CASSVAGGNSPLHF
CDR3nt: TGTGCCAGCAGTGTTGCAGGCGGCAATTCACCCCTCCACTTT

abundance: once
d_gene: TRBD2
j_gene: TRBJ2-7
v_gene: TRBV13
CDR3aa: CASSRSGGSYYEQYF
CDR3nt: TGTGCCAGCAGCCGAAGCGGGGGAAGTTACTACGAGCAGTACTTC

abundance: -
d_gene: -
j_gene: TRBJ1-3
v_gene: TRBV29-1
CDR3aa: CSVVSGNTIYF
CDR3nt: TGCAGCGTTGTATCCGGAAACACCATATATTTT

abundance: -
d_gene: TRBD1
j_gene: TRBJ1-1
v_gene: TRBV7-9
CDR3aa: CASSLGQGRGAFF
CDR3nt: TGTGCCAGCAGCCTGGGACAGGGCAGGGGAGCTTTCTTT

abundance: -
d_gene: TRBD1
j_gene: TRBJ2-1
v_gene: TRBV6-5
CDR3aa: CASSRQGGGYNEQFF
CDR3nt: TGTGCCAGCAGTCGACAGGGTGGGGGCTACAATGAGCAGTTCTTC

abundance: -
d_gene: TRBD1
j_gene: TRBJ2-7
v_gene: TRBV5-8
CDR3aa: CASSLGQATITDYEQYF
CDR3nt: TGTGCCAGCAGCCTAGGACAGGCTACAATTACTGACTACGAGCAGTACTTC

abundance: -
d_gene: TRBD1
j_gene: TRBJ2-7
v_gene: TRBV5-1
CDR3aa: CASSLMKQGLGEQYF
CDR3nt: TGCGCCAGCAGCTTGATGAAACAGGGGCTAGGAGAGCAGTACTTC

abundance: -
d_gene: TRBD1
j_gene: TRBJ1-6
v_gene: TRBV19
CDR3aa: CASSPWTGGGSPLHF
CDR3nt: TGTGCCAGTAGTCCATGGACAGGGGGCGGGTCACCCCTCCACTTT

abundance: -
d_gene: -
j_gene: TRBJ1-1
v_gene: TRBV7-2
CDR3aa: CASRPQANTEAFF
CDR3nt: TGTGCCAGCAGGCCCCAGGCGAACACTGAAGCTTTCTTT

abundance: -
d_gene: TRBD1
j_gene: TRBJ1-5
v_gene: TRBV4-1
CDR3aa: CASQTGFGNQPQHF
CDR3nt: TGCGCCAGCCAGACAGGGTTTGGCAATCAGCCCCAGCATTTT

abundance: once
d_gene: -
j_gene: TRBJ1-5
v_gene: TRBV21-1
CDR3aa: CASISGDYSNQPQHF
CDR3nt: TGTGCCAGCATTTCAGGGGACTATAGCAATCAGCCCCAGCATTTT

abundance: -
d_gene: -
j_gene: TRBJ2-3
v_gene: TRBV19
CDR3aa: CASLVNGGGFPDTQYF
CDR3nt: TGTGCCAGTTTAGTCAACGGGGGCGGTTTCCCAGATACGCAGTATTTT

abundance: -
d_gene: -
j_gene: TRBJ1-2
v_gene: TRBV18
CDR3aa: CASSPAENYGYTF
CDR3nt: TGTGCCAGCTCACCGGCGGAAAACTATGGCTACACCTTC

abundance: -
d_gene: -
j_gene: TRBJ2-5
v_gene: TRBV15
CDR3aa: CATSREGETQYF
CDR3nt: TGTGCCACCAGCAGAGAGGGAGAGACCCAGTACTTC

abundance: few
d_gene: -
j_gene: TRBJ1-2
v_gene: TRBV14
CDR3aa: CASSQGTNYGYTF
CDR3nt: TGTGCCAGCAGCCAGGGAACTAACTATGGCTACACCTTC

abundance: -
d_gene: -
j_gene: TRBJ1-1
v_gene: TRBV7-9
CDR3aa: CASSLWRLNTEAFF
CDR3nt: TGTGCCAGCAGCTTATGGCGGCTTAACACTGAAGCTTTCTTT

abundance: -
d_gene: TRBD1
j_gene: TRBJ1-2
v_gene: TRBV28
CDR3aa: CASSPQGQGYGYTF
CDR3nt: TGTGCCAGCAGTCCCCAAGGACAGGGCTATGGCTACACCTTC

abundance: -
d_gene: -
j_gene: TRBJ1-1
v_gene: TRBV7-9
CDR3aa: CASSLEDTEAFF
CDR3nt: TGTGCCAGCAGCTTAGAGGACACTGAAGCTTTCTTT

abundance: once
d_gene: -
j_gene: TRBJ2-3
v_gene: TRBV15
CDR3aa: CATQAPEGTDTQYF
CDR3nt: TGTGCCACGCAGGCTCCCGAGGGCACAGATACGCAGTATTTT

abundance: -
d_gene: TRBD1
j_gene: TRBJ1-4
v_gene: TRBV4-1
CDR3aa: CASSQGWGTGGPRARKLFF
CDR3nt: TGCGCCAGCAGCCAAGGTTGGGGGACAGGGGGCCCCAGGGCGCGAAAACTGTTTTTT

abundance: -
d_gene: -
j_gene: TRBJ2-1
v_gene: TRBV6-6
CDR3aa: CASSYGGNPYNEQFF
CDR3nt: TGTGCCAGCAGTTACGGGGGGAACCCCTACAATGAGCAGTTCTTC

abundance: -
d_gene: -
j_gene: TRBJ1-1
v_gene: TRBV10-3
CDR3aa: CAISVRAPGDTEAFF
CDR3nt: TGTGCCATCAGTGTCCGGGCCCCGGGCGACACTGAAGCTTTCTTT

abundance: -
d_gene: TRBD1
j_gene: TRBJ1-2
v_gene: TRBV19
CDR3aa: CASSAGQGAAYGYTF
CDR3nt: TGTGCCAGTAGTGCGGGACAGGGGGCGGCCTATGGCTACACCTTC

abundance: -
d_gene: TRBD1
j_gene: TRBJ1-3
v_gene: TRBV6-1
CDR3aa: CASSGTGAYSGNTIYF
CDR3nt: TGTGCCAGCAGTGGAACAGGGGCTTACTCTGGAAACACCATATATTTT

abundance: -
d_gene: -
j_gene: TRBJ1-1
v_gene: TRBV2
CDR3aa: CASSEEIDSLSGAFF
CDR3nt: TGTGCCAGCAGTGAAGAAATAGACAGCCTATCGGGAGCTTTCTTT

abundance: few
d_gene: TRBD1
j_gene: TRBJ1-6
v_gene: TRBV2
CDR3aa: CASRGQGGRSYNSPLHF
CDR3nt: TGTGCCAGCAGAGGACAGGGAGGACGGTCCTATAATTCACCCCTCCACTTT

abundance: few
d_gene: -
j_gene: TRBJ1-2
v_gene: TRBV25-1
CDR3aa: CASSVGQGVYGYTF
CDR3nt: TGTGCCAGCAGTGTCGGCCAGGGTGTCTATGGCTACACCTTC

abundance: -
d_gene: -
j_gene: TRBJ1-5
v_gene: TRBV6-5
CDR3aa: CASSYGQHSNQPQHF
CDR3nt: TGTGCCAGCAGTTACGGACAGCATAGCAATCAGCCCCAGCATTTT

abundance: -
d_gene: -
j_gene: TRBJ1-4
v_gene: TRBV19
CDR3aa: CASSIVVGEKLFF
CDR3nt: TGTGCCAGTAGTATAGTAGTCGGGGAAAAACTGTTTTTT

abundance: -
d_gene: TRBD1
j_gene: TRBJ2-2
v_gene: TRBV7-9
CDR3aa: CASSSIFGTGPHTGELFF
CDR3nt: TGTGCCAGCAGCTCCATCTTCGGGACAGGGCCCCACACCGGGGAGCTGTTTTTT

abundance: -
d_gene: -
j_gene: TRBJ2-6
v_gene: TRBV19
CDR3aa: CASSIPGRSGANVLTF
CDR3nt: TGTGCCAGTAGTATCCCGGGCCGCTCTGGGGCCAACGTCCTGACTTTC

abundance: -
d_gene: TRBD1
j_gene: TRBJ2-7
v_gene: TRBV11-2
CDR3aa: CASSPRDREGEQYF
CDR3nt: TGTGCCAGCAGCCCCCGGGACAGGGAGGGCGAGCAGTACTTC

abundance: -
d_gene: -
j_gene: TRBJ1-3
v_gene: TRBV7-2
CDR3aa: CASSLRGVSGNTIYF
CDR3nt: TGTGCCAGCAGCCTCAGGGGAGTCTCTGGAAACACCATATATTTT

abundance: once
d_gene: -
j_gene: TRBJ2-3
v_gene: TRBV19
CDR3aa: CASSRPRGARADTQYF
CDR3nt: TGTGCCAGTAGCCGCCCACGGGGGGCCAGGGCAGATACGCAGTATTTT

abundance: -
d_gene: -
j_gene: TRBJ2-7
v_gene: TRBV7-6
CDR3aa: CASSSLQGGEQYF
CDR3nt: TGTGCCAGCAGCTCGCTCCAGGGTGGCGAGCAGTACTTC

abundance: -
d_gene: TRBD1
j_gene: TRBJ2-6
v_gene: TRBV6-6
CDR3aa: CASSKQGAGGANVLTF
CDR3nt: TGTGCCAGCAGTAAACAGGGGGCGGGGGGGGCCAACGTCCTGACTTTC

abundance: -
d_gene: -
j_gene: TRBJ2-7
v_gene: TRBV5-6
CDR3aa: CASTFSSYEQYF
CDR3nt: TGTGCCAGCACCTTCTCATCCTACGAGCAGTACTTC

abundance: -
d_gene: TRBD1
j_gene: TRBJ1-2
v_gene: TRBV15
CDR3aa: CATSRDRGAYGYTF
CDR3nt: TGTGCCACCAGCAGGGACAGGGGTGCCTATGGCTACACCTTC